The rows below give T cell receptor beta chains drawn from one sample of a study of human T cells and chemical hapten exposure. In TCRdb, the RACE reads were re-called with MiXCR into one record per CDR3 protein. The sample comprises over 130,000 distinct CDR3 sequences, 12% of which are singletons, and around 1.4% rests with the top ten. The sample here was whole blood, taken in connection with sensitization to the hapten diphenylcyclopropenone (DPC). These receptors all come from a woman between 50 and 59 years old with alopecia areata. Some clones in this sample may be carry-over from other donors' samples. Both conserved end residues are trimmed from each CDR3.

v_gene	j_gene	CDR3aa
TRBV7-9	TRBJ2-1	ASSPLAGYEQF
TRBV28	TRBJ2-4	ASSPALAKNIQY
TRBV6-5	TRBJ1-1	ASSYSSGANTEAF
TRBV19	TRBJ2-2	ATLGTISTGELF
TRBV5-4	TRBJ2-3	ASSLGTGADTQY
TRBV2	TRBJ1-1	ASSDYANTEAF
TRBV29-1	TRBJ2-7	SVGGTRGSYEQY
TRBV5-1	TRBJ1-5	ASSFDRGNQPQH
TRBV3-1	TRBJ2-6	ASSPGRGLSGANVLT
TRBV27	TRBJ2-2	ASSSGTNTGELF
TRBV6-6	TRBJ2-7	ASSPDAYEQY
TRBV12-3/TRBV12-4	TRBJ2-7	ASSSPGQGVNEQY
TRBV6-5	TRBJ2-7	ASSPGTGAGQY
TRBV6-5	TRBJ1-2	ASTWSATNYGYT
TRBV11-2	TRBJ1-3	ASSQDTPKEPGNTIY
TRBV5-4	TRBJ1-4	ASSGGGTGEKLF
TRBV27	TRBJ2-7	ASSLRGQVEQY
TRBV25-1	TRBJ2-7	ASSEYKAPYEQY
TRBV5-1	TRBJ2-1	ASSLGRGFYNEQF
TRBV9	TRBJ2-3	ASSGRYTDTQY
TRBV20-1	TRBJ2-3	SAREPGAATDTQY
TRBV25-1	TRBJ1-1	ASSGHGAVASEAF
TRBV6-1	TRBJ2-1	ASTGASGRSLGRESSYNEQF
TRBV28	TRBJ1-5	ASIFGTDSNQPQH
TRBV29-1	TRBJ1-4	SVRKGLGEKLF
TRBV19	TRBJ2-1	ASSIDSGRNNEQF
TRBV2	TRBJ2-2	ASRGLSGYTGELF
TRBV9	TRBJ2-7	ASSPRNYEGEQY
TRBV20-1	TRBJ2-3	SAPPGPSTDTQY
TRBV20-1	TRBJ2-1	SATGTSGSHEQF
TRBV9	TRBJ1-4	ASSVEGRYGEKLF
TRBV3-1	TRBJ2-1	ASSQERQSYNEQF
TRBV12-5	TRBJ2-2	ASASRAGNTGELF
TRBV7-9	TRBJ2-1	ASSRLAGGGNEQF
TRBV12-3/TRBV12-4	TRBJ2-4	ASSSGALAKNIQY
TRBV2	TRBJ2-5	ASRVGGQETQY
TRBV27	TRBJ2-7	ASSPKGQGFIRHEQY
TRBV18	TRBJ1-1	ASSPPGVGTEAF
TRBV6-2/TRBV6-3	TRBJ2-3	ASSSATSGRGTDTQY
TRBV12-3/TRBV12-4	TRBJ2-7	ASTLTEKYEQY
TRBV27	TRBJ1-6	ASSPGTSPLH
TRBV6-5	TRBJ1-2	ASTRQGVWYGYT
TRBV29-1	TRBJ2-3	SVEVSGVGTDTQY
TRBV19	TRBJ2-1	ASSLAGALYNEQF
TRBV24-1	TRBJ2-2	ATSDYTGVPGELF
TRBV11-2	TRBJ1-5	ASSPGQGARGNQPQH
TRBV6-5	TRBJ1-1	ASSYDSMNTEAF
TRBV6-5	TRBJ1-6	ASRQGWNSPLH
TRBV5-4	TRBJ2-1	ASSSGLAGGPGYNEQF
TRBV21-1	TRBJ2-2	ASSSSGIHTGELF
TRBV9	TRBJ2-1	ASSVAEGGWLEQF
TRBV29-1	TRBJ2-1	SLSRLWDEQF
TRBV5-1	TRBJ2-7	ASSLFDEGYEQY
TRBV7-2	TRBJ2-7	ASSTGQGAPYEQY
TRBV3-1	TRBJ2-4	ASSTGQKNIQY